This T cell receptor beta chain emerged from a study of patients and donors after allogeneic stem cell transplantation. From the RT-PCR reads, TCRdb called clonotypes with MiXCR, one entry per CDR3 protein. The sample yields 920,000 or so distinct CDR3 sequences, approximately 19% seen once. This clonotype has only a few counts. The CDR3 has 15 residues. The ends were cut back, 1 base at V and 4 bases at J, with 13 bases in the middle. Germline-derived CDR1 and CDR2 are LGHNA and YSLEER. The sequencing input was blood, either unsorted or a sorted T cell fraction (not recorded which). The chain uses TRBV4-3 and TRBJ2-5; TRBD2 is a possible D gene (5 bases). The sequence came from a human donor who was either an allogeneic HSCT recipient or a stem cell or donor lymphocyte infusion donor (not recorded which). It is not recorded whose cells these are; they may come from a transplant donor. The chain's CDR3 is CASSQVGGSGETQYF. The CDR3, as DNA: TGCGCCAGCAGCCAAGTTGGAGGATCGGGAGAGACCCAGTACTTC.